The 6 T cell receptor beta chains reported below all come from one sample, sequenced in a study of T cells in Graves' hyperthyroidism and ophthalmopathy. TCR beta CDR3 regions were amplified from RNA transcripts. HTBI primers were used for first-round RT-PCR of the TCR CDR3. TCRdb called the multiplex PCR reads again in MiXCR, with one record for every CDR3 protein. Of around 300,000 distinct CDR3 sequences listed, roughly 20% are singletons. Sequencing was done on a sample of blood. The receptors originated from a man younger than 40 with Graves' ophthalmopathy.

The CDR3 DNA is TGTGCCAGCAGTTACGTGGCGGGAGGCGGAGAGCAGTACTTC. Protein sequence: CASSYVAGGGEQYF. V and J are TRBV6-5 and TRBJ2-7, with TRBD2 identical over 8 bases. There are 14 residues in the CDR3. Unmatched junction bases numbered 7, after V lost 2 bases and J lost 7 bases. Per the germline V gene, CDR1 is MNHEY and CDR2 is SVGAGI.

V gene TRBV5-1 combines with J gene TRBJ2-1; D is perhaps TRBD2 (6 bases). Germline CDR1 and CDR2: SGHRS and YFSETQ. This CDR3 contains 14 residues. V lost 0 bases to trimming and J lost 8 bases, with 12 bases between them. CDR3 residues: CASSLGRRDDEQFF. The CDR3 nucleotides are TGCGCCAGCAGCTTGGGAAGGCGGGACGATGAGCAGTTCTTC.

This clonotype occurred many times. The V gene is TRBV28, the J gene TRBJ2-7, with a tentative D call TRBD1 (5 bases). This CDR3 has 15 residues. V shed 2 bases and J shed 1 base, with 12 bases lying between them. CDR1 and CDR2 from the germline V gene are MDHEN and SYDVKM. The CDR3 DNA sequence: TGTGCCAGCAGTTTACCTAGGGGTGATTCCTACGAGCAGTACTTC. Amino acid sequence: CASSLPRGDSYEQYF.

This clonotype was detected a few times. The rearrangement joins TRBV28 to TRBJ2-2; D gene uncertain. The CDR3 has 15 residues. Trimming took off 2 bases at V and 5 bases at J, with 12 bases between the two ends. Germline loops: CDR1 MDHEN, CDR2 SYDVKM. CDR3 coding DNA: TGTGCCAGCAGTTTAGCAGGAATAGGTACCGGGGAGCTGTTTTTT. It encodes CASSLAGIGTGELFF.

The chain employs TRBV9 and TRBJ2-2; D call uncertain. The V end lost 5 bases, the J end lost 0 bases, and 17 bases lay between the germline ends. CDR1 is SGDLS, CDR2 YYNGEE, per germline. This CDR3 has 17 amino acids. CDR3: CASRKGLQNANTGELFF. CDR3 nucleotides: TGTGCCAGCAGGAAGGGTCTCCAGAACGCGAACACCGGGGAGCTGTTTTTT.

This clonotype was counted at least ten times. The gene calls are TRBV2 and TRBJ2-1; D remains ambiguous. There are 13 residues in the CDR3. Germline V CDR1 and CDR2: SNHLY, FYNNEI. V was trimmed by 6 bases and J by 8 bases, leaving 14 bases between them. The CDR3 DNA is TGTGCCAGCAGGACCAGCGATGGGGATGAGCAGTTCTTC. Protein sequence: CASRTSDGDEQFF.